A selection of T cell receptor beta chains follows, all from one sample in a study of OX40 agonist ivuxolimab in advanced cancers. Clones were sequenced by immunoSEQ multiplex PCR, and TCRdb holds only the in-frame ones, with some missing. This sample has around 53,000 clones, with 86% found just once. Material: CD4+ or CD8+ T cells sorted from blood, obtained in a trial of the OX40 agonist ivuxolimab. The source of these receptors is an adult with an advanced solid tumor such as melanoma, head and neck, liver or kidney cancer. Both conserved end residues are part of each CDR3. D genes are given only for firm matches. The size of a clone is reported for some rows only, either as once, few or many, or as a class for expanded clones.

NA | TRBJ1-6 | medium-sized | TRBV5-6 | 16 | CASSLAAGRKGSPLHF | TGTGCCAGCAGCTTGGCCGCAGGTAGGAAGGGTTCACCCCTCCACTTT
NA | TRBJ1-3 | NA | TRBV9 | 14 | CASSVATAGGTIYF | TGTGCCAGCAGCGTAGCGACCGCGGGAGGCACCATATATTTT
NA | TRBJ1-1 | NA | TRBV5-1 | 13 | CASSLDRDAEAFF | TGCGCCAGCAGCTTGGACAGGGACGCTGAAGCTTTCTTT
NA | TRBJ1-2 | NA | TRBV27 | 13 | CASRGENNYGYTF | TGTGCCAGCAGAGGAGAGAATAACTATGGCTACACCTTC
NA | TRBJ2-7 | NA | TRBV7-2 | 14 | CASSLQWVAYEQYF | TGTGCCAGCAGCTTACAGTGGGTAGCCTACGAGCAGTACTTC
NA | TRBJ1-1 | NA | TRBV30 | 13 | CAWNGNTNTEAFF | TGTGCCTGGAATGGAAACACAAACACTGAAGCTTTCTTT
NA | TRBJ2-2 | NA | TRBV27 | 17 | CASSWGWGVGNTGELFF | TGTGCCAGCAGTTGGGGTTGGGGAGTCGGGAACACCGGGGAGCTGTTTTTT
TRBD1 | TRBJ2-7 | NA | TRBV6-1 | 15 | CASNKLGQWAYEQYF | TGTGCCAGCAATAAGTTGGGACAGTGGGCCTACGAGCAGTACTTC
NA | TRBJ2-3 | NA | TRBV5-6 | 15 | CASSTLRGGTDTQYF | TGTGCCAGCAGCACCTTAAGGGGGGGCACAGATACGCAGTATTTT
TRBD2 | TRBJ2-6 | NA | TRBV5-1 | 15 | CASSWTSSGANVLTF | TGCGCCAGCAGCTGGACTAGCTCTGGGGCCAACGTCCTGACTTTC
NA | TRBJ1-2 | NA | TRBV4-2 | 16 | CASSQDREGVLYGYTF | TGTGCCAGCAGCCAAGATCGGGAAGGAGTCCTCTATGGCTACACCTTC
NA | TRBJ2-1 | once | TRBV9 | 15 | CASSLRAGLYNEQFF | TGTGCCAGCAGCTTACGGGCGGGGCTCTACAATGAGCAGTTCTTC
NA | TRBJ2-7 | NA | TRBV6-5 | 14 | CATYFRQGPYEQYF | TGTGCCACCTACTTTAGGCAGGGCCCCTACGAGCAGTACTTC
NA | TRBJ1-5 | NA | TRBV6-5 | 15 | CASSYGGQNNQPQHF | TGTGCCAGCAGTTATGGCGGACAGAACAATCAGCCCCAGCATTTT
NA | TRBJ2-1 | NA | TRBV5-4 | 15 | CASSLGLTDWNEQFF | TGTGCCAGCAGCTTGGGTCTAACCGACTGGAATGAGCAGTTCTTC
TRBD2 | TRBJ2-3 | NA | TRBV19 | 15 | CASDDAGGASDTQYF | TGTGCCAGTGACGACGCGGGGGGTGCCTCCGATACGCAGTATTTT
NA | TRBJ2-7 | NA | TRBV18 | 14 | CASSPGQPPGEQYF | TGTGCCAGCTCACCCGGGCAGCCCCCGGGGGAGCAGTACTTC
NA | TRBJ2-7 | once | TRBV5-1 | 14 | CASSLADLPSEQYF | TGCGCCAGCAGCTTGGCAGATTTACCCTCCGAGCAGTACTTC
TRBD2 | TRBJ2-7 | NA | TRBV30 | 14 | CAWSVLRAGGEQYF | TGTGCCTGGAGTGTACTTAGGGCGGGGGGCGAGCAGTACTTC
NA | TRBJ1-4 | NA | TRBV28 | 14 | CASSFQSSHGKLFF | TGTGCCAGCAGTTTTCAATCCTCACACGGAAAACTGTTTTTT
NA | TRBJ2-5 | NA | TRBV5-4 | 13 | CASSSETWETQYF | TGTGCCAGCAGCTCTGAGACCTGGGAGACCCAGTACTTC
NA | TRBJ2-7 | NA | TRBV12-2 | 16 | CASRLGRKGSSYEQYF | TGTGCAAGTCGCTTAGGAAGAAAGGGCAGCTCCTACGAGCAGTACTTC
TRBD1 | TRBJ1-1 | NA | TRBV9 | 17 | CASSVSGGAIGNTEAFF | TGTGCCAGCAGCGTTTCAGGGGGCGCGATTGGGAACACTGAAGCTTTCTTT
NA | TRBJ2-7 | NA | TRBV6-5 | 13 | CASSYRRDTEQYF | TGTGCCAGCAGTTACAGACGGGACACCGAGCAGTACTTC